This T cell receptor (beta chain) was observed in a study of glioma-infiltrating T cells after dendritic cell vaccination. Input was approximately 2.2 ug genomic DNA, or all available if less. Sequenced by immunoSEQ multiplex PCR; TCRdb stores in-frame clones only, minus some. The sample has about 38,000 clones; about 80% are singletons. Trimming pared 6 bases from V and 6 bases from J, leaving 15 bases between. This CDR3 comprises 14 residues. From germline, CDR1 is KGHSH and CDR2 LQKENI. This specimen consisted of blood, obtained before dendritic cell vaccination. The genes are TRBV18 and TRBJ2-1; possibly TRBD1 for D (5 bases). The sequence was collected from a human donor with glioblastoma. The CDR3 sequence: CASSPPSGFNEQFF. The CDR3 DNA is TGTGCCAGCTCCCCTCCCTCAGGGTTCAATGAGCAGTTCTTC.